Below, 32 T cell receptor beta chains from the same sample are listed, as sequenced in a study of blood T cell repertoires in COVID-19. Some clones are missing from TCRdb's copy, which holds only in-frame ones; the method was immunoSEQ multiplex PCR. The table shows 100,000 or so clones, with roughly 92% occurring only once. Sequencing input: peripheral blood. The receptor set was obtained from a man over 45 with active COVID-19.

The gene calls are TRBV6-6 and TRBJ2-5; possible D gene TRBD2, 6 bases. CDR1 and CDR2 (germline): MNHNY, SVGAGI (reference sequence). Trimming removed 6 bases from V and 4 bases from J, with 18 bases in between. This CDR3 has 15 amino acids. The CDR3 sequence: CASSDRLSGGETQYF. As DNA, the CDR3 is TGTGCCAGCAGCGATAGGCTTAGCGGCGGAGAGACCCAGTACTTC.

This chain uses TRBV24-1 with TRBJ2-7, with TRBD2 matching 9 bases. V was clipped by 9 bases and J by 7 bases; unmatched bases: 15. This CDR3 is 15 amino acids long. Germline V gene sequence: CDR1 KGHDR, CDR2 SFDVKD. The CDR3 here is CATLGTSGWVWEQYF. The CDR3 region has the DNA TGTGCCACCTTGGGAACTAGCGGGTGGGTCTGGGAGCAGTACTTC.

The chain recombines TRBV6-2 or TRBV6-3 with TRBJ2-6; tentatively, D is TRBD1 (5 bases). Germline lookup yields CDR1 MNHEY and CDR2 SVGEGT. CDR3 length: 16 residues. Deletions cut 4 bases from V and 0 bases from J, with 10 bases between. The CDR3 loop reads CASSSDTYSGANVLTF. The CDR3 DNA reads TGTGCCAGCAGTTCGGACACCTACTCTGGGGCCAACGTCCTGACTTTC.

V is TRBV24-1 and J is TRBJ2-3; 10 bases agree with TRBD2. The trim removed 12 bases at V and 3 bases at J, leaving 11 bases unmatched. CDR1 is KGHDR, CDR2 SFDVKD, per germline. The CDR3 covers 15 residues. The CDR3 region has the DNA TGTGCCGCCGCTTCTAGCGGGAGAGGAACAGATACGCAGTATTTT. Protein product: CAAASSGRGTDTQYF.

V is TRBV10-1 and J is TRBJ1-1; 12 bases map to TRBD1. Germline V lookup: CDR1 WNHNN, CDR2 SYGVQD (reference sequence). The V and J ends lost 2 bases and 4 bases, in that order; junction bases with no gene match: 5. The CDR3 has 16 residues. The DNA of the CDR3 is TGCGCCAGCAGTGAGAGGCCGGGACAGGGGGCCACTGAAGCTTTCTTT. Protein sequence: CASSERPGQGATEAFF.

CDR3: CASSRQLTGSYGYTF. CDR3 coding DNA: TGTGCCAGCAGCCGACAGTTGACAGGTTCCTATGGCTACACCTTC. This chain joins TRBV7-9 and TRBJ1-2, with a tentative D call TRBD1 (6 bases). Deletions cut 5 bases from V and 4 bases from J, with 17 bases between. CDR3 length: 15 residues. CDR1 is SEHNR, CDR2 FQNEAQ, per germline (reference sequence).

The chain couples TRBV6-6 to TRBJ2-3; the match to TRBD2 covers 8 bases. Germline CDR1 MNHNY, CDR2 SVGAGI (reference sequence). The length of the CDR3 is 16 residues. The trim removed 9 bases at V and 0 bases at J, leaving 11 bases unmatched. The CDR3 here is CASKGVAGSSTDTQYF. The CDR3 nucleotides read TGTGCCAGTAAAGGGGTAGCGGGATCTAGCACAGATACGCAGTATTTT.

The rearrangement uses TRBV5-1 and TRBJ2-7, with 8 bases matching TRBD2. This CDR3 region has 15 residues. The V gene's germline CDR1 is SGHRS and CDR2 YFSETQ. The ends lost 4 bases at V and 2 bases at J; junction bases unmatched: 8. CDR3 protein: CASSPTGLVTYEQYF. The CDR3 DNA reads TGCGCCAGCAGCCCGACGGGACTAGTAACCTACGAGCAGTACTTC.

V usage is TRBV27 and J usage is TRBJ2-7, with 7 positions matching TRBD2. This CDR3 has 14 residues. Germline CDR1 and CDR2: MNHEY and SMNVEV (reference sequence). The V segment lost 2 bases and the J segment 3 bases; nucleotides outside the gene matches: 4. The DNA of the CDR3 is TGTGCCAGCAGTTTAAGGGCTAGCGGCTACGAGCAGTACTTC. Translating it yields CASSLRASGYEQYF.

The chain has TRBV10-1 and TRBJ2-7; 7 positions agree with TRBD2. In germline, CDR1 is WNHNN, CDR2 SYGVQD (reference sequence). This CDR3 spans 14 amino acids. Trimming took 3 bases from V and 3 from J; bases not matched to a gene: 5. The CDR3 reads CASSDSGEGYEQYF. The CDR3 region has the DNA TGCGCCAGCAGTGATTCGGGGGAGGGCTACGAGCAGTACTTC.

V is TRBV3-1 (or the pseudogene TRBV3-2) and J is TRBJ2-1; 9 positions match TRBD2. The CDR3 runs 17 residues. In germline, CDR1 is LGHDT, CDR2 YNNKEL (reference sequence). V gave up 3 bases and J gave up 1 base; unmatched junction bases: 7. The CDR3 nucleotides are TGTGCCAGCAGCCAGGTTAGCGGGAGTTCTTCCTACAATGAGCAGTTCTTC. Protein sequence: CASSQVSGSSSYNEQFF.

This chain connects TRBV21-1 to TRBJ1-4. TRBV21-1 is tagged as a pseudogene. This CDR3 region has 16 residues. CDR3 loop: CASSKGRRGSNEKLFF. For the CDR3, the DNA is TGTGCCAGCAGCAAAGGGAGGAGGGGATCTAATGAAAAACTGTTTTTT.

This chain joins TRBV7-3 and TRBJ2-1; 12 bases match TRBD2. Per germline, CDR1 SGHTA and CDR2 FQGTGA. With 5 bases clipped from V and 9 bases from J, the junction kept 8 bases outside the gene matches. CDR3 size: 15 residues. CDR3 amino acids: CASSPSGRALSEQFF. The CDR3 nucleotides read TGTGCCAGCAGCCCTAGCGGGAGGGCCTTAAGTGAGCAGTTCTTC.

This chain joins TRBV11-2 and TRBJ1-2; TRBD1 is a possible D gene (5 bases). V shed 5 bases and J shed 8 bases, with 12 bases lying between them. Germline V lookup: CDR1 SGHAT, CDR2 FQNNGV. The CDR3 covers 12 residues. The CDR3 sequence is CASSGSGIGYTF. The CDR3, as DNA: TGTGCCAGCAGCGGCTCAGGGATCGGCTACACCTTC. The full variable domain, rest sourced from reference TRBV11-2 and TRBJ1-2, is EAGVAQSPRYKIIEKRQSVAFWCNPISGHATLYWYQQILGQGPKLLIQFQNNGVVDDSQLPKDRFSAERLKGVDSTLKIQPAKLEDSAVYLCASSGSGIGYTFGSGTRLTVV.

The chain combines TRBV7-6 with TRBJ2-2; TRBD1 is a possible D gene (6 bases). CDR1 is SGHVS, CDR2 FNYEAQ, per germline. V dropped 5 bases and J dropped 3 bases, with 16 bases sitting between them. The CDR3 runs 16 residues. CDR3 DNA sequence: TGTGCCAGCAGCCAGGCGGCAGGGGCCTACACCGGGGAGCTGTTTTTT. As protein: CASSQAAGAYTGELFF. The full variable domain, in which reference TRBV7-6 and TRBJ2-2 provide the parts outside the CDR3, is GAGVSQSPRYKVTKRGQDVALRCDPISGHVSLYWYRQALGQGPEFLTYFNYEAQQDKSGLPNDRFSAERPEGSISTLTIQRTEQRDSAMYRCASSQAAGAYTGELFFGEGSRLTVL.

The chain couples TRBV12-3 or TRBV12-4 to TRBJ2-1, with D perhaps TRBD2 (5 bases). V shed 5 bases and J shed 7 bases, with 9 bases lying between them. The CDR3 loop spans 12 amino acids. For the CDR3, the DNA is TGTGCCAGCAGTAGGGAGAGGAATGAGCAGTTCTTC. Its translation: CASSRERNEQFF.

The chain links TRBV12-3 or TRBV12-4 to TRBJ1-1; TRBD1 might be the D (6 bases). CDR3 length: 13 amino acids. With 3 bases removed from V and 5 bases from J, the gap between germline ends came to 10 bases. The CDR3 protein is CASSLGAGTEAFF. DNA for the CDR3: TGTGCCAGCAGTTTGGGGGCAGGAACTGAAGCTTTCTTT.

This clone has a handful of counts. CDR3 nucleotides: TGTGCCAGCAGCTCAGGGGGTGCGGGCTACACCTTC. Translated: CASSSGGAGYTF. The V and J genes are TRBV6-6 and TRBJ1-2, with TRBD1 identical over 7 bases. From germline, CDR1 is MNHNY and CDR2 SVGAGI (reference sequence). The CDR3 consists of 12 residues. V trimming: 6 bases; J trimming: 8 bases; junction bases outside the gene matches: 6.

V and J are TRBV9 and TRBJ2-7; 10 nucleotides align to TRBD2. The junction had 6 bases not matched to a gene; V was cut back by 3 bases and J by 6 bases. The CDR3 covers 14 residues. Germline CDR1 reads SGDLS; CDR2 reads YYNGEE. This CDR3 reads CASSASSGSREQYF. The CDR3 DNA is TGTGCCAGCAGCGCCTCTAGCGGGAGTCGCGAGCAGTACTTC.

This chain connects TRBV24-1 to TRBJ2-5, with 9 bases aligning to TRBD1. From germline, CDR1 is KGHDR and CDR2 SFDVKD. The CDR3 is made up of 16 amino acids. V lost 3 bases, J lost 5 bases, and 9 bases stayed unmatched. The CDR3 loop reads CATSDTGTGLLETQYF. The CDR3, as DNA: TGTGCCACCAGTGATACCGGGACAGGGCTTTTGGAGACCCAGTACTTC.

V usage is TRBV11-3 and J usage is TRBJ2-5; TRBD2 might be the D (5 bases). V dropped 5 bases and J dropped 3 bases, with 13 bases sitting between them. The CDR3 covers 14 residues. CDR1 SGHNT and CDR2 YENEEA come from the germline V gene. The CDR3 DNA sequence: TGTGCCAGCAGCCCAGGCGGGCGGGAAGAGACCCAGTACTTC. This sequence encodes CASSPGGREETQYF.

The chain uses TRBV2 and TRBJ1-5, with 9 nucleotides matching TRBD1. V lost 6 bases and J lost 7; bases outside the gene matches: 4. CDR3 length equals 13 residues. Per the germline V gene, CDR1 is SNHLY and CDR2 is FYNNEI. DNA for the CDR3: TGTGCCAGCAGCAGGGACAGGGAACAGCCCCAGCATTTT. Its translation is CASSRDREQPQHF.

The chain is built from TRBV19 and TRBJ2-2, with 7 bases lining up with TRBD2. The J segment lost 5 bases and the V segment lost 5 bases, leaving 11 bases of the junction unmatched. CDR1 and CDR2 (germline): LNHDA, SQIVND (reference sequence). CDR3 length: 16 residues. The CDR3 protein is CASSPALAMPTGELFF. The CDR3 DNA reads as TGTGCCAGTAGTCCAGCACTAGCGATGCCAACCGGGGAGCTGTTTTTT.

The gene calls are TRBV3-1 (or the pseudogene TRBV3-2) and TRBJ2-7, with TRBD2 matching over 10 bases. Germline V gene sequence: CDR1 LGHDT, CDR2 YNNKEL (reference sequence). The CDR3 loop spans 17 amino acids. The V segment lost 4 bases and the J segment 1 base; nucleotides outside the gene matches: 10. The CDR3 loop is CASSRRAAGGGSYEQYF. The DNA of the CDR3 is TGTGCCAGCAGCCGCAGGGCAGCGGGAGGGGGATCCTACGAGCAGTACTTC.

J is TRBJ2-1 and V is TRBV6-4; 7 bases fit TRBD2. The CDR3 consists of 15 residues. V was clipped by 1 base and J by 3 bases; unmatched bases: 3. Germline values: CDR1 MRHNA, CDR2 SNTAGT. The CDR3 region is CASSDYREVYNEQFF. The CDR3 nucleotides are TGTGCCAGCAGTGACTATCGGGAGGTCTACAATGAGCAGTTCTTC.

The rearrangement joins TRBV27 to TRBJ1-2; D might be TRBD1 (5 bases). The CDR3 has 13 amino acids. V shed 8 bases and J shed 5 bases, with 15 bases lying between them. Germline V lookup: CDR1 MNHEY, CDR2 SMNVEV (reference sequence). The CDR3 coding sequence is TGTGCCAGCCGCCCCGGGACTGATTATGGCTACACCTTC. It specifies CASRPGTDYGYTF.

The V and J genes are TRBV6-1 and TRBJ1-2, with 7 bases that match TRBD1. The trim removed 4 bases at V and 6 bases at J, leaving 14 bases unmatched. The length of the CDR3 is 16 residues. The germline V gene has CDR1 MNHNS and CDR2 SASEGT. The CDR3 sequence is CASSGGRQGISHGYTF. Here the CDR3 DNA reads TGTGCCAGCAGTGGGGGGCGACAGGGAATTTCCCATGGCTACACCTTC.

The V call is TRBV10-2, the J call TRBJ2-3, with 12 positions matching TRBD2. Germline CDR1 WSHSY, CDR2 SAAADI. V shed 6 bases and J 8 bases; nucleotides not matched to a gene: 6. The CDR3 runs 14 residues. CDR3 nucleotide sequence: TGCGCCAGCAGAGGACTAGCGGGATCAACTACGCAGTATTTT. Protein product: CASRGLAGSTTQYF.

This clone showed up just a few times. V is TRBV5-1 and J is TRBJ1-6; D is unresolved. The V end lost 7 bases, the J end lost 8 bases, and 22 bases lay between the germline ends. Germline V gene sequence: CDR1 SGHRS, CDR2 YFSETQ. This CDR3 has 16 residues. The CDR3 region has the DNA TGCGCCAGCGGCTCCCTCCGGGAAAAGATTGATTCACCCCTCCACTTT. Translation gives CASGSLREKIDSPLHF.

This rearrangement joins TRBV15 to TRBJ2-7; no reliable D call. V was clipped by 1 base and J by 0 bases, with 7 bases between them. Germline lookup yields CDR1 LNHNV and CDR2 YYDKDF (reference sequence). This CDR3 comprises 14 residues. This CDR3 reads CATSRGGPSYEQYF. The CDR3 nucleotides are TGTGCCACCAGCAGAGGAGGCCCCTCCTACGAGCAGTACTTC.

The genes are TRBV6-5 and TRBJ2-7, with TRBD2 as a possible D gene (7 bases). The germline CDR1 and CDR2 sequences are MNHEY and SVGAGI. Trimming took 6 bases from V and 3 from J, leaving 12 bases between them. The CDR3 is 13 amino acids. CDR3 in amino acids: CASSAGAGYEQYF. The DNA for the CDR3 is TGTGCCAGCAGCGCGGGGGCCGGCTACGAGCAGTACTTC.

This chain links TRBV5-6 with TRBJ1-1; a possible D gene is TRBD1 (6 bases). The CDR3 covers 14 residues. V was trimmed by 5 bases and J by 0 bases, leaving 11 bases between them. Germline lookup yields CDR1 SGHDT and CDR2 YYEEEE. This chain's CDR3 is CASSLRGLNTEAFF. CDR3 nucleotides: TGTGCCAGCAGTCTCAGGGGCCTGAACACTGAAGCTTTCTTT.